This T cell receptor beta chain was observed in a study of shared clonotypes between healthy human individuals. Study overall: A few men and a couple of women, aged 18 to 49, were donors. Regarding the study as a whole: The generation probabilities recorded for non-shared clonotypes fell below those of clonotypes shared by all four donors.

Here immunoSEQ multiplex PCR was the method, and the copy in TCRdb shows in-frame clones only, minus some. The sample contains 850,000 to 1,200,000 clones, around 74% of which appear only once. On this clone itself: What it binds is unknown.

The CDR3 totals 13 residues. Germline assignment: CDR1 SNHLY and CDR2 FYNNEI. Trimming cost V 8 bases and J 7 bases, with 14 bases left between them. Healthy HIV-negative adults with no recent acute infections or vaccinations were recruited as donors. Negatively enriched CD4+ T cells were divided by CD45RA into naive and memory. The sequencing input was memory CD4+ T cells sorted from blood. Subset of the sample: CD45RA-negative fraction. This chain joins TRBV2 and TRBJ2-2; a possible D gene is TRBD2 (5 bases). The sequence came from a man between 18 and 35 years old in good health. The CDR3 region is CASGGLPGGELFF. The CDR3 nucleotides read TGTGCCAGCGGAGGACTTCCAGGCGGGGAGCTGTTTTTT. Combining the CDR3 with reference TRBV2 and TRBJ2-2 gives the whole variable domain EPEVTQTPSHQVTQMGQEVILRCVPISNHLYFYWYRQILGQKVEFLVSFYNNEISEKSEIFDDQFSVERPDGSNFTLKIRSTKLEDSAMYFCASGGLPGGELFFGEGSRLTVL.